This is a list of T cell receptor beta chains from one sample in a study of T-cell memory formation after mild COVID-19. From the 5' RACE reads, TCRdb called clonotypes with MiXCR, one entry per CDR3 protein. This table has 90,000 to 120,000 distinct CDR3 sequences, 8.5% to 14% appearing once. The sample consisted of PBMCs or a T cell subset sorted from them (not recorded which). Receptors originate from a man aged 18 to 35 who had mild COVID-19 (a few samples of this study predate the infection). Cell type and time point are not known. Each CDR3 is given with its conserved first and last residue. A D gene is named only where the DNA matches it firmly. Not every row has a clone size; where given, it reads once, few, many or a size class.

-	TRBV4-3	TRBJ2-3	-	CASSQGHPSTDTQYF	TGCGCCAGCAGCCAAGGACACCCTAGCACAGATACGCAGTATTTT
-	TRBV4-2	TRBJ1-2	-	CASSHSGMDYGYTF	TGTGCCAGCAGCCATTCGGGGATGGACTATGGCTACACCTTC
TRBD2	TRBV27	TRBJ2-1	many	CASSFSGGLYNEQFF	TGTGCCAGCAGTTTCAGCGGGGGGCTCTACAATGAGCAGTTCTTC
TRBD2	TRBV6-6	TRBJ2-3	-	CASSYPGLAGGADTQYF	TGTGCCAGCAGTTACCCGGGACTAGCGGGGGGAGCAGATACGCAGTATTTT
-	TRBV11-2	TRBJ1-2	few	CASSSLDLLRGYTF	TGTGCCAGCAGCTCTCTGGACCTTCTAAGGGGCTACACCTTC
-	TRBV5-5	TRBJ1-2	-	CASSFVPGEYPNYGYTF	TGTGCCAGCAGCTTCGTCCCGGGGGAGTATCCGAACTATGGCTACACCTTC
-	TRBV28	TRBJ1-6	few	CASSLGQLNSPLHF	TGTGCCAGCAGTTTAGGCCAACTTAATTCACCCCTCCACTTT
TRBD1	TRBV7-3	TRBJ2-5	-	CDSSRTGVETQYF	TGTGACAGCAGCCGAACAGGGGTAGAGACCCAGTACTTC
-	TRBV29-1	TRBJ2-1	many	CSVEDWRVLGEQFF	TGCAGCGTTGAAGATTGGCGGGTTTTGGGTGAGCAGTTCTTC
-	TRBV6-2/TRBV6-3	TRBJ2-1	few	CASRGAGLYNEQFF	TGTGCCAGCAGGGGAGCGGGCTTATACAATGAGCAGTTCTTC
-	TRBV4-2	TRBJ2-2	-	CASSQDLSGELFF	TGTGCCAGCAGCCAAGATCTGTCCGGGGAGCTGTTTTTT
-	TRBV6-5	TRBJ2-5	-	CASSYSPGLPRETQYF	TGTGCCAGCAGTTACTCCCCAGGACTACCCCGAGAGACCCAGTACTTC
-	TRBV24-1	TRBJ1-5	-	CATSDRKTVGDQPQHF	TGTGCCACCAGTGATCGCAAGACAGTGGGCGATCAGCCCCAGCATTTT
-	TRBV19	TRBJ1-1	few	CASSIGGRGTEAFF	TGTGCCAGTAGTATCGGGGGAAGGGGAACTGAAGCTTTCTTT
TRBD1	TRBV20-1	TRBJ2-7	-	CSASGTGGGSTYEQYF	TGCAGTGCTAGTGGGACAGGGGGCGGATCAACCTACGAGCAGTACTTC
TRBD1	TRBV29-1	TRBJ1-2	-	CSAPEGQDFYGYTF	TGCAGCGCCCCGGAGGGACAGGACTTCTATGGCTACACCTTC
TRBD2	TRBV7-6	TRBJ2-3	-	CASSLGASGAYTDTQYF	TGTGCCAGCAGCTTAGGGGCTAGCGGGGCGTACACAGATACGCAGTATTTT
-	TRBV6-6	TRBJ2-2	-	CASSYTYRAGGTGELFF	TGTGCCAGCAGTTACACTTATCGGGCAGGGGGGACCGGGGAGCTGTTTTTT
-	TRBV7-2	TRBJ2-1	-	CASSSELGEQFF	TGTGCCAGCAGCTCGGAGCTGGGTGAGCAGTTCTTC
-	TRBV7-9	TRBJ2-2	few	CASSPTAFTGELFF	TGTGCCAGCAGCCCGACAGCGTTCACCGGGGAGCTGTTTTTT
-	TRBV6-1	TRBJ1-2	-	CASSEARNRVVIGDYGYTF	TGTGCCAGCAGTGAAGCTCGGAACAGGGTAGTAATAGGTGACTATGGCTACACCTTC
TRBD2	TRBV6-5	TRBJ2-1	few	CASSYSRTSGNEQFF	TGTGCCAGCAGTTACTCAAGGACTAGCGGGAATGAGCAGTTCTTC
-	TRBV12-3/TRBV12-4	TRBJ1-6	many	CASNEGIHSPLHF	TGTGCCAGCAACGAGGGGATCCATTCACCCCTCCACTTT
-	TRBV27	TRBJ2-1	few	CASRISYNEQFF	TGTGCCAGCCGGATCTCCTACAATGAGCAGTTCTTC
TRBD2	TRBV5-5	TRBJ2-1	few	CASSLTSGGSSYNEQFF	TGTGCCAGCAGCTTGACTAGCGGGGGAAGCTCCTACAATGAGCAGTTCTTC
-	TRBV6-5	TRBJ1-2	few	CASSYSRGLGAGGYTF	TGTGCCAGCAGTTACTCGAGGGGCTTAGGCGCGGGTGGCTACACCTTC